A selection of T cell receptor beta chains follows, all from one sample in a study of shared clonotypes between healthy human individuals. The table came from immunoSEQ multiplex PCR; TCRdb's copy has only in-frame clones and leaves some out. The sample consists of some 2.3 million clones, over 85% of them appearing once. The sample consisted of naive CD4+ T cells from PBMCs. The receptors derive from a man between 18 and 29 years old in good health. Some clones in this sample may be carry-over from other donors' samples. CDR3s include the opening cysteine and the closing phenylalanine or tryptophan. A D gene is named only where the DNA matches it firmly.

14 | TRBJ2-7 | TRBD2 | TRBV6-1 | CAIRQAGGPGEQYF
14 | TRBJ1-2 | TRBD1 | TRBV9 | CASSVAGGTSGYTF
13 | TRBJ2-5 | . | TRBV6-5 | CATRSLLGETQYF
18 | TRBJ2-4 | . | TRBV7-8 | CASSLEQDTRLAKNIQYF
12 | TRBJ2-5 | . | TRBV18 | CASSPGEETQYF
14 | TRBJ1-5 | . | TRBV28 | CASSLAFGNQPQHF
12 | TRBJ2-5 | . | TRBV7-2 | CASSLGQETQYF
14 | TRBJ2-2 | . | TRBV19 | CASCGSENTGELFF
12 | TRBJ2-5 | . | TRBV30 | CAWGRDQRTQYF
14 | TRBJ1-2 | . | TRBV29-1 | CSVIDRKNFYGYTF
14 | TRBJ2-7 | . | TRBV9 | CASSVAGHSYEQYF
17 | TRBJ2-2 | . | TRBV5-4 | CASSLGLSGTNTGELFF
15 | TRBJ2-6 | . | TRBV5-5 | CASSPYSSGANVLTF
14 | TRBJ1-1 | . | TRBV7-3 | CASSTSQVNTEAFF
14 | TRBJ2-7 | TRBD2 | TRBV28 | CASMTSGPTYEQYF
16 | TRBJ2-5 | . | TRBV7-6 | CASSTGTVRIVETQYF
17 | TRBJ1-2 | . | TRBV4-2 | CASSQVSGGEWDYGYTF
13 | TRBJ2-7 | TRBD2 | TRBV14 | CASSRGLARGQYF
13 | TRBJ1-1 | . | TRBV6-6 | CASSSRKNTEAFF
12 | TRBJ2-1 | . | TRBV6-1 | CASSVRVYEQFF
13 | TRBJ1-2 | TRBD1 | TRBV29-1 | CSVDRWTGYGYTF
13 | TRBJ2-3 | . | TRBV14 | CASSQEGVDTQYF
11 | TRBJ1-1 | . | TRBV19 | CASSIQAEAFF
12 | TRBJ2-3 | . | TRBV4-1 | CASSVGSDTQYF
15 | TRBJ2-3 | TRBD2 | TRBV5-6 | CASSSTSVSTDTQYF
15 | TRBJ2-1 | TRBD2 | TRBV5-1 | CASSLEAGSYNEQFF
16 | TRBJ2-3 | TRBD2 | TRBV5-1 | CASSLVAGVYTDTQYF
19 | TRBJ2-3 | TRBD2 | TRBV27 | CASSPIPPRLAGERDTQYF
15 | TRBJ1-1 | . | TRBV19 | CASSIPGVPNTEAFF
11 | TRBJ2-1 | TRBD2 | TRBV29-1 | CSVGLAREQFF
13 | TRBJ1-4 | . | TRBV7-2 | CASSLGTEGKLFF
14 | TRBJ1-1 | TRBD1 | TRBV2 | CATRDRGFLTEAFF
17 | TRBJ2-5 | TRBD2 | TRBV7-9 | CASISVGGRGKLETQYF
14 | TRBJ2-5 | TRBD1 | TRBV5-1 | CASSLGQGRETQYF
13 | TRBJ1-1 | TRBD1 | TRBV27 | CANKGAKGTEAFF
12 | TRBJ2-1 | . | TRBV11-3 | CASSSQGYEQFF
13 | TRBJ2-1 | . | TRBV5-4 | CASSLSMAAGEFF
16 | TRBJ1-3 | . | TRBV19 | CASGSRASPSGNTIYF
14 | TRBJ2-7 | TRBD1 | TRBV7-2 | CASSKGQTSYEQYF
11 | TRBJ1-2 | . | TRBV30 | CACTTGRGYTF
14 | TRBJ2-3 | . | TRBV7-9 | CASSLGLSTDTQYF
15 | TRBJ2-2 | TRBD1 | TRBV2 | CASRRGTGGTGELFF
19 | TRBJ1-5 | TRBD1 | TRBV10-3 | CATRGLGTGEPHSNQPQHF
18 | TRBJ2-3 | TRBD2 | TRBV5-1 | CASSLVGDLAVSTDTQYF
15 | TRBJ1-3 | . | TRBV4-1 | CASSHGLISGNTIYF
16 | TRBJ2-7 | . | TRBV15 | CATSRVPTGKGDEQYF
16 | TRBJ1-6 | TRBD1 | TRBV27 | CASSLLSRQGNSPLHF
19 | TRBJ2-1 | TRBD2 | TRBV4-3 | CASSQDHVRPSGSNNEQFF
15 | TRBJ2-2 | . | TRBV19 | CASSYLGARGGELFF
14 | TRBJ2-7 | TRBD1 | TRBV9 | CASSRILDRGEQYF
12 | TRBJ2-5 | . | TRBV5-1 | CASSLGLETQYF
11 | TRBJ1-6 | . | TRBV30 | CAWSVRQALHF
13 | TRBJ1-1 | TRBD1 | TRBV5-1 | CASSRQGNTEAFF
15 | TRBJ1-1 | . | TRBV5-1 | CASSPAGGKATEAFF